This TCR beta chain was captured by sequencing in a study of somatic mutations in cytotoxic T cells in rheumatoid arthritis. With 2 bases removed from V and 2 bases from J, the gap between germline ends came to 7 bases. Per the germline V gene, CDR1 is SGHVS and CDR2 is FQNEAQ. There are 13 residues in the CDR3. Data came from immunoSEQ multiplex PCR; TCRdb stores just in-frame clones and leaves some out. The sample has fewer than 30,000 clones, about 80% seen once. The chain carries TRBV7-8 and TRBJ2-7; D remains ambiguous. This TCR came from a man aged 45-60 years in good health. Sequencing input: CD8+ T cells sorted from blood. CDR3 bases: TGTGCCAGCAGCTTATCTTCGACCTACGAGCAGTACTTC. Translation gives CASSLSSTYEQYF.